The 10 T cell receptor beta chains below all came from one sample that was sequenced in a study of preoperative IRX-2 immunotherapy in early breast cancer. The table came from immunoSEQ multiplex PCR; TCRdb's copy has only in-frame clones and leaves some out. The sample shows about 38,000 clones, roughly 80% of them seen only once. Indicated treatment: preoperative locoregional IRX-2 cytokine immunotherapy. The starting material was lymph node tissue, obtained after IRX-2 immunotherapy. These receptors were collected from a human donor with breast cancer.

For the CDR3, the DNA is TGCGCCAGCAGCCTGTACTTTATGAACACTGAAGCTTTCTTT. It encodes CASSLYFMNTEAFF. The rearrangement links TRBV5-1 to TRBJ1-1; D is undetermined. The germline V and J ends were trimmed by 4 bases and 0 bases, with 10 bases remaining between them. Germline CDR1 and CDR2: SGHRS and YFSETQ. This CDR3 contains 14 residues.

The chain joins TRBV11-3 to TRBJ2-5, with unresolved D. The CDR3 totals 14 residues. Germline V gene sequence: CDR1 SGHNT, CDR2 YENEEA. V lost 5 bases, J lost 5 bases, and 15 bases lay in between. CDR3 nucleotide sequence: TGTGCCAGCAGCCCCTGGGAAGATCGGGAGACCCAGTACTTC. It translates to CASSPWEDRETQYF.

This clone was seen once. The chain employs TRBV6-8 and TRBJ1-4, with D hard to call. The CDR3 spans 15 residues. The germline V gene has CDR1 MNHGY and CDR2 SAAAGT. The V and J ends lost 5 bases and 4 bases respectively, with 14 bases between them. The CDR3 here is CASSDPLLFNEKLFF. CDR3 DNA: TGTGCCAGCAGTGATCCCTTGCTATTTAATGAAAAACTGTTTTTT.

This clone was observed once. This chain links TRBV28 with TRBJ1-1, with D tentatively TRBD1 (5 bases). With 6 bases removed from V and 1 base from J, the gap between germline ends came to 9 bases. The CDR3 extends over 13 amino acids. Looked up from germline, CDR1 is MDHEN and CDR2 is SYDVKM. CDR3 amino acids: CASSTGTNTEAFF. CDR3 DNA: TGTGCCAGCAGCACAGGTACGAACACTGAAGCTTTCTTT.

The rearrangement uses TRBV4-1 and TRBJ1-1; D gene unclear. V lost 7 bases and J lost 5, with 29 bases in between. Germline V CDR1 and CDR2: MGHRA, YSYEKL. The CDR3 sequence is 18 residues long. CDR3 sequence (DNA): TGCGCCAGCAACCATTCCCCGTCCTCGGGCCACACAGAGACTGAAGCTTTCTTT. It encodes CASNHSPSSGHTETEAFF.

This sequence joins TRBV6-8 and TRBJ1-1; D uncertain. The CDR3 totals 14 residues. Germline V CDR1 and CDR2: MNHGY, SAAAGT. V dropped 10 bases and J dropped 1 base, with 16 bases sitting between them. The CDR3 DNA reads TGTGCCATCAAACCGGGTGGCGGGAACACTGAAGCTTTCTTT. The encoded protein is CAIKPGGGNTEAFF.

This chain's CDR3 is CASIRTSGGAGELFF. The CDR3 coding sequence is TGTGCCAGCATTAGGACTAGCGGGGGGGCCGGGGAGCTGTTTTTT. V and J are TRBV6-8 and TRBJ2-2; 15 nucleotides line up with TRBD2. CDR1 MNHGY and CDR2 SAAAGT come from the germline V gene. This CDR3 is built from 15 residues. Trimming cost V 7 bases and J 6 bases; bases outside gene matches: 3.

The chain recombines TRBV25-1 with TRBJ1-6, with 7 bases identical to TRBD1. The CDR3 contains 14 residues. V lost 5 bases to trimming and J lost 12 bases; unmatched junction nucleotides: 10. Germline CDR1 and CDR2: MGHDK and SYGVNS. CDR3 nucleotide sequence: TGTGCCAGCAGTACGACAGGGTATCGGTTACCCCTCCACTTT. Protein sequence: CASSTTGYRLPLHF. Looking up the rest from reference TRBV25-1 and TRBJ1-6 gives the full variable domain: EADIYQTPRYLVIGTGKKITLECSQTMGHDKMYWYQQDPGMELHLIHYSYGVNSTEKGDLSSESTVSRIRTEHFPLTLESARPSHTSQYLCASSTTGYRLPLHFGNGTRLTVT.

The table lists this clone with a count of one. J is TRBJ1-2 and V is TRBV6-8; 10 positions agree with TRBD1. The CDR3 is 13 residues long. After removal of 10 bases from V and 10 bases from J, the junction contained 12 bases not matched to a gene. From germline, CDR1 is MNHGY and CDR2 SAAAGT. CDR3 coding DNA: TGTGCCAACAGACCGGACAGGGGGACCTTCTACACCTTC. Its protein is CANRPDRGTFYTF.

This clone has only a few counts. J is TRBJ2-1 and V is TRBV6-8; D possibly corresponds to TRBD2 (7 bases). Trimming shortened V by 6 bases and J by 4 bases, and 22 bases separated the two germline ends. This CDR3 has 17 residues. Germline V lookup: CDR1 MNHGY, CDR2 SAAAGT. This CDR3 is CASRGSVSRGPYNEQFF. CDR3 in DNA: TGTGCCAGCAGAGGTTCGGTCTCGCGGGGGCCGTACAATGAGCAGTTCTTC.